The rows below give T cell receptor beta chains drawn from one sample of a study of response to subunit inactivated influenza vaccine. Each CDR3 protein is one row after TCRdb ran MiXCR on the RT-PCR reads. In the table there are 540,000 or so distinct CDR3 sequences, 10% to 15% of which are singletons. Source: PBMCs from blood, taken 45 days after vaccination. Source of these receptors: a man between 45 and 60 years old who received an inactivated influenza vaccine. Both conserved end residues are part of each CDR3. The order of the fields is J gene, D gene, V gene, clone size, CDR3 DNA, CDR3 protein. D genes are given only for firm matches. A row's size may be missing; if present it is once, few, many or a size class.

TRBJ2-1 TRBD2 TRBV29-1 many TGCAGCGTTGAAGAACGTACCGGGACTAGGTTTCCTTTCTTC CSVEERTGTRFPFF
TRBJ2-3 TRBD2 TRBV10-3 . TGTGCCATCAGTATACCGGGACTAGCGGGTGCCGACACAGATACGCAGTATTTT CAISIPGLAGADTDTQYF
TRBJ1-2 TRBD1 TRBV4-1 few TGCGCCAGCAGCCACCGGACAGGGTCCTATGGCTACACCTTC CASSHRTGSYGYTF
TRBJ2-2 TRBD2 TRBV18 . TGTGCCAGCTCACCACTTGGGACTAGCGGGAGAGCGTCGAGTACCGGGGAGCTGTTTTTT CASSPLGTSGRASSTGELFF
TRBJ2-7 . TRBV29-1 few TGCAGCGTAAAGGGGCTTAGCGCCTACGAGCAGTACTTC CSVKGLSAYEQYF
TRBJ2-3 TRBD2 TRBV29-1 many TGCAGCGTTGATTCCAGCGGGAGGTCAGATACGCAGTATTTT CSVDSSGRSDTQYF
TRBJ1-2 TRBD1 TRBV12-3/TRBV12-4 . TGTGCCAGCAGGCCTTCCCCGGGACAGGGGGACTATGGCTACACCTTC CASRPSPGQGDYGYTF
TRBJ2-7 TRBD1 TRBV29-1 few TGCAGCGTTGTGAGGACAGGGTTTCACGAGCAGTACTTC CSVVRTGFHEQYF
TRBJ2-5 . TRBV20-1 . TGCAGTGCTAGTCCTCGCGGGTGGTACCAAGAGACCCAGTACTTC CSASPRGWYQETQYF
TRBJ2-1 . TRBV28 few TGTGCCAGCAGTAGGAGTCTTCTCCTTCCTGAGCAGTTCTTC CASSRSLLLPEQFF
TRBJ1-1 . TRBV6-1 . TGTGCCAGCAGCCCCCCCCGCGGGACCACTGAAGCTTTCTTT CASSPPRGTTEAFF
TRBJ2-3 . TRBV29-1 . TGCAGCGTTGGAAAAAAGTTGACAGATACGCAGTATTTT CSVGKKLTDTQYF
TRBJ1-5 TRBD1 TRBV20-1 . TGCAGTGCTGCCCGACAGGGGTCAGGAGCCCAGCATTTT CSAARQGSGAQHF
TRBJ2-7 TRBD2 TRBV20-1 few TGCAGTGCTAGATTACTAGCGCTGGGCAACCACGAGCAGTACTTC CSARLLALGNHEQYF
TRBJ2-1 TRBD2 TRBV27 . TGTGCCAGCAGTTTCCTCGGACTAGCGAGACCAACCGACTCCTACAATGAGCAGTTCTTC CASSFLGLARPTDSYNEQFF
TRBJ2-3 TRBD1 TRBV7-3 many TGTGCCAGCAGCTCACTACAGGGGCCAGATACGCAGTATTTT CASSSLQGPDTQYF
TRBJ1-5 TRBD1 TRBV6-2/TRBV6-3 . TGTGCCAGCAGTTACGCTGGACAGGGGAGCAATCAGCCCCAGCATTTT CASSYAGQGSNQPQHF
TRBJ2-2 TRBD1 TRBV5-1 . TGCGCCAGCAGCTTGGCCTTGGGGACAGGGCTGGAGCTGTTTTTT CASSLALGTGLELFF
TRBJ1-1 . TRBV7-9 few TGTGCCAGCAGCTTAGTGGCGCTGAACACTGAAGCTTTCTTT CASSLVALNTEAFF
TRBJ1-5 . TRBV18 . TGTGCCAGCTCACCGTCAGGGGAAGGGGCTCAGCCCCAGCATTTT CASSPSGEGAQPQHF
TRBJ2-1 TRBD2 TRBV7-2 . TGTGCCAGCAGCCCGGGCGGACTAGCGGCCCGCCTTTATGAGCAGTTCTTC CASSPGGLAARLYEQFF
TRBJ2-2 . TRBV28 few TGTGCCAGCAGGCCAAGCCACGGGGAGCTGTTTTTT CASRPSHGELFF
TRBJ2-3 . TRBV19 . TGTGCCAGTAGTCACCGCATTACAGATACGCAGTATTTT CASSHRITDTQYF
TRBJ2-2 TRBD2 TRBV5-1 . TGCGCCAGCAGCTTGACATGGCGCGGGAGATGGACCGGGGAGCTGTTTTTT CASSLTWRGRWTGELFF
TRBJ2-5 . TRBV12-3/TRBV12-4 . TGTGCCAGCAGTTTAGTCTTAAGTTGGGGGGGCGAGGAGACCCAGTACTTC CASSLVLSWGGEETQYF
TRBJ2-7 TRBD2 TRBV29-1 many TGCAGCGTTGGGACCGGGGGGCGGGGACTAGCGGGGTCCTACGAGCAGTACTTC CSVGTGGRGLAGSYEQYF
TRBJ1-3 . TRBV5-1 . TGCGCCAGCAGCTTGGGACCTGACTCTGGAAACACCATATATTTT CASSLGPDSGNTIYF
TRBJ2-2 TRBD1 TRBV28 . TGTGCCAGCACCCCATCCGGGACAGGGAACACCGGGGAGCTGTTTTTT CASTPSGTGNTGELFF
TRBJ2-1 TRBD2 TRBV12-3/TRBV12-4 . TGTGCCAGCAGTTTTGATAGCGGGGGGGCCGGGTACAATGAGCAGTTCTTC CASSFDSGGAGYNEQFF
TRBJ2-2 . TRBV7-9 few TGTGCCAGCAGCTTAGAGGGGTACACCGGGGAGCTGTTTTTT CASSLEGYTGELFF
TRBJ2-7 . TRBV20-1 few TGCAGTGCTAGAGATCACGCGGGGTCGGAGTGGGAGCAGTACTTC CSARDHAGSEWEQYF
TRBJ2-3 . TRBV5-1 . TGCGCCAGCAGCTTGGGAGGGATCAACGCAGATACGCAGTATTTT CASSLGGINADTQYF